The clone carrying this T cell receptor (beta chain) was counted at least ten times. This entry is derived from a study of Graves' ophthalmopathy and Graves' hyperthyroidism. This CDR3 region has 13 residues. Trimming stripped 0 bases from V and 8 bases from J, with 10 bases between. CDR1 MGHRA and CDR2 YSYEKL come from the germline V gene. Amplified TCR beta CDR3 regions were obtained using RNA transcripts as template. First-round RT-PCR employed HTBI primers, with a second-round multiplex PCR after it. TCRdb passed the multiplex PCR reads through MiXCR, listing each CDR3 protein once. The sample consists of about 500,000 distinct CDR3 sequences, less than 45% of them appearing once.

The clonotype was recovered from an adult man with Graves' hyperthyroidism. The rearrangement joins TRBV4-1 to TRBJ1-2; tentative D call: TRBD1 (5 bases). The specimen was peripheral blood or thyroid tissue (not recorded which). CDR3 region: CASSQEGRVGYTF. CDR3 DNA: TGCGCCAGCAGCCAAGAGGGACGGGTAGGCTACACCTTC.